These T cell receptor beta chains were read from a single sample in a study of T cells in Graves' hyperthyroidism and ophthalmopathy. TCRdb reprocessed the multiplex PCR reads with MiXCR, giving one entry per CDR3 protein. Here the sample spans 550,000 to 600,000 distinct CDR3 sequences, 14% being singletons. Material for sequencing was blood. The source of these receptors is a woman aged 18-29 years with Graves' ophthalmopathy. CDR3s include the opening cysteine and the closing phenylalanine or tryptophan. A D gene is named only where the DNA matches it firmly. Size values are once, few and many counts, or a class for expanded clones, and some rows have none.

abundance	v_gene	j_gene	d_gene	CDR3nt	CDR3aa
many	TRBV11-2	TRBJ2-6	TRBD2	TGTGCCAGCAGCTGGGCGGGGGGGAGCTCTGGGGCCAACGTCCTGACTTTC	CASSWAGGSSGANVLTF
NA	TRBV6-2/TRBV6-3	TRBJ1-1	NA	TGTGCCAGCAGTTATTTACGGGGGGCCCTGGCCCGCACTGAAGCTTTCTTT	CASSYLRGALARTEAFF
NA	TRBV15	TRBJ1-5	NA	TGTGCCTCTAAGGCCGGGGCGGACAATCAGCCCCAGCATTTT	CASKAGADNQPQHF
few	TRBV20-1	TRBJ2-7	NA	TGCAGTGCTAGAGATCCTAGAACCTACTCCTACGAGCAGTACTTC	CSARDPRTYSYEQYF
many	TRBV5-6	TRBJ2-7	NA	TGTGCCAGCAGCTTTGGGGTCCACGAGCAGTACTTC	CASSFGVHEQYF
many	TRBV7-9	TRBJ2-1	NA	TGTGCCAGCAGCTTTTCCCCGAATGAGCAGTTCTTC	CASSFSPNEQFF
NA	TRBV19	TRBJ2-7	TRBD2	TGTGCCAGTAGACTAGCGGGAGGGTCAGCTACATACGAGCAGTACTTC	CASRLAGGSATYEQYF
NA	TRBV7-2	TRBJ2-1	TRBD1	TGTGCCAGCAGTCAACAGGGGGCTGGATCCTACAATGAGCAGTTCTTC	CASSQQGAGSYNEQFF
many	TRBV12-3/TRBV12-4	TRBJ1-2	NA	TGTGCCAGCAGTTCAGGTGGCTACACCTTC	CASSSGGYTF
many	TRBV30	TRBJ2-7	NA	TGTGCCTGGAGTGTACGGTGGGGCGCTTTCCCCGAGCAGTACTTC	CAWSVRWGAFPEQYF
few	TRBV30	TRBJ2-5	TRBD2	TGTGCCTGGAGCCTCGGACTAGCGGGAGATTTGTACTTC	CAWSLGLAGDLYF
few	TRBV20-1	TRBJ2-1	TRBD2	TGCAGTGCTAGAGAGCTATTAGCGGGAAATACTTTGTACAATGAGCAGTTCTTC	CSARELLAGNTLYNEQFF
NA	TRBV7-9	TRBJ1-1	TRBD1	TGTGCCAGCAGCTCCCACAGGGGCATGGGAAACACTGAAGCTTTCTTT	CASSSHRGMGNTEAFF
NA	TRBV7-2	TRBJ2-4	NA	TGTGCCAGCAGCTTAGCAGACCCTGCGAGAGGAAACATTCAGTACTTC	CASSLADPARGNIQYF
many	TRBV12-3/TRBV12-4	TRBJ1-5	NA	TGTGCCAGCAGCCGCACAGTGAATAGCAATCAGCCCCAGCATTTT	CASSRTVNSNQPQHF
many	TRBV6-1	TRBJ2-5	NA	TGTGCCAGCAGTTATTTGGGGGAGGAGACCCAGTACTTC	CASSYLGEETQYF